This TCR beta chain was observed in a study of cytotoxic CD8 clonotypes in ibrutinib-treated CLL. The study, taken as a whole, reports: Treatment saw public clonotypes, which were uncommon, either contract or stay stable. Clonality climbed at ibrutinib response, then dropped toward baseline at progression.

The assay was immunoSEQ multiplex PCR, and TCRdb's table has in-frame clones only and misses some. The sample consists of tens of thousands of clones, under 80% of them appearing once. This CDR3 is 13 amino acids long. V was clipped by 3 bases and J by 8 bases, with 12 bases between them. Germline V gives CDR1 SGHNT, CDR2 YYREEE (reference sequence). As to this clone: The antigen is unknown.

V gene TRBV5-4 combines with J gene TRBJ2-1, with D maybe TRBD2 (7 bases). This clonotype originated in a human donor with chronic lymphocytic leukemia. Source: PBMCs, taken before ibrutinib treatment. The CDR3, as DNA: TGTGCCAGCAGCTGGAGGGGGGGCCATGAGCAGTTCTTC. Translation: CASSWRGGHEQFF.